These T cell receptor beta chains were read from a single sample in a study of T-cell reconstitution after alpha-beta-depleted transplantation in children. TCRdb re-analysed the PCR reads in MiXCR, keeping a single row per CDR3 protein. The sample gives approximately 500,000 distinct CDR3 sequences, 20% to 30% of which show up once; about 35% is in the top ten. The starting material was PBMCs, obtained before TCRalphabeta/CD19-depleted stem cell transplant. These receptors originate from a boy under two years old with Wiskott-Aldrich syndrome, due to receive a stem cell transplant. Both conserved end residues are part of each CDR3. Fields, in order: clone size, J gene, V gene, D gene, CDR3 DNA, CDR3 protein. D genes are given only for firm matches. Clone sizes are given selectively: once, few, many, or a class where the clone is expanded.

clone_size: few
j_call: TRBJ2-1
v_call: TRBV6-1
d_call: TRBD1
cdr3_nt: TGTGCCAGCAGGAAGGGACAGTTCAATGAGCAGTTCTTC
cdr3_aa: CASRKGQFNEQFF

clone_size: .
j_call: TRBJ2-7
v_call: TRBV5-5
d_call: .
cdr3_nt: TGTGCCAGCACCTCGAGCTCCTACGAGCAGTACTTC
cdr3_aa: CASTSSSYEQYF

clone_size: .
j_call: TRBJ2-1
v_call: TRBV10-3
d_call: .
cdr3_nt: TGTGCCATCAGCCCTTTACGGGGGGAGCAGTTCTTC
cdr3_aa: CAISPLRGEQFF

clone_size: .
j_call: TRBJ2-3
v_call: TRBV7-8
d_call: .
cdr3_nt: TGTGCCAGCAGCTTTTATGCGCGGGATCCCACAGATACGCAGTATTTT
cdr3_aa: CASSFYARDPTDTQYF

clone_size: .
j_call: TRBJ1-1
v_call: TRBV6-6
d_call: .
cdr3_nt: TGTGCCAGCGCTGTCAGGGAGGTCACTGAAGCTTTCTTT
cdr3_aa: CASAVREVTEAFF

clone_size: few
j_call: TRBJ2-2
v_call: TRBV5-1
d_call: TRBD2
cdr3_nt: TGCGCCAGCAGCTTTGGGACTAGCGGGAGAACCGGGGAGCTGTTTTTT
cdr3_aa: CASSFGTSGRTGELFF

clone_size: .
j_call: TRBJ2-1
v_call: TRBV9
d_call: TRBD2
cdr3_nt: TGTGCCAGCAGCGCACGACTAGCGGGAAGCCAAAATGAGCAGTTCTTC
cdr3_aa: CASSARLAGSQNEQFF

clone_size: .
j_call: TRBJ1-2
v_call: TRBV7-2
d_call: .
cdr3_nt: TGTGCCAGCAGCACCAGGGGAGGGCACTATGGCTACACCTTC
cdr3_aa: CASSTRGGHYGYTF

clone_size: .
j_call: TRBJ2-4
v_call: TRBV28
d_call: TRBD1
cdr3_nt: TGTGCCAGCAGTTTAACCGGGACAGGGGGAAACATTCAGTACTTC
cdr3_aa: CASSLTGTGGNIQYF

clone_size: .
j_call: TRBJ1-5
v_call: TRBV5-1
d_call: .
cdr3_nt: TGCGCCAGCAGCTTGGATGGGTCTCGGGAACAGCCCCAGCATTTT
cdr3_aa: CASSLDGSREQPQHF

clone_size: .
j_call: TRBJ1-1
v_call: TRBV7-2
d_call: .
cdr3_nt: TGTGCCAGCAGCTTAGTCGGAGCGAGGGAAGCTTTCTTT
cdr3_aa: CASSLVGAREAFF

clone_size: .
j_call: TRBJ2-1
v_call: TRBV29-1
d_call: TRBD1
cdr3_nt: TGCAGCGGATACAGGGGAGATGAGCAGTTCTTC
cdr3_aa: CSGYRGDEQFF

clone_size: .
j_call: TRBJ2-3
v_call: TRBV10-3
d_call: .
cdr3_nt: TGTGCCATCAGTGATAGATTAGGGCCGGATACGCAGTATTTT
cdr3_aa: CAISDRLGPDTQYF

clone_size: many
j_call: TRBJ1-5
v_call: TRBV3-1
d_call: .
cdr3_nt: TGTGCCAGCAGCCAAGGAAGAAATCAGCCCCAGCATTTT
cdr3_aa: CASSQGRNQPQHF

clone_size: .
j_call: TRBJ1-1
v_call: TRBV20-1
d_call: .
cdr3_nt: TGCAGTGCTAGAGATCTCAGGTCAGCTTTCTTT
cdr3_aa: CSARDLRSAFF

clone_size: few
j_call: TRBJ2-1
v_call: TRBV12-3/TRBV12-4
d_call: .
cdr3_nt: TGTGCCAGCAGTCCCGTGCTTGGCAGTGAGCAGTTCTTC
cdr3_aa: CASSPVLGSEQFF

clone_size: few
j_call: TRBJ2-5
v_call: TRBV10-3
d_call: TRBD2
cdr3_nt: TGTGCCATCAGTGAGTCCGGACTAGCGGGAGGGCCCGATGGAGAGACCCAGTACTTC
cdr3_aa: CAISESGLAGGPDGETQYF

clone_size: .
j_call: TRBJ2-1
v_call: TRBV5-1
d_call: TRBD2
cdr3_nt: TGCGCCAGCGGAAAGGAAGGACTAGCGGTATACAATGAGCAGTTCTTC
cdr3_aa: CASGKEGLAVYNEQFF

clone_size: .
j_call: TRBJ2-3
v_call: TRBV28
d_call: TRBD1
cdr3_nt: TGTGCCAGCAGTTTATGGTACAGGGGGATAGGCACAGATACGCAGTATTTT
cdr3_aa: CASSLWYRGIGTDTQYF

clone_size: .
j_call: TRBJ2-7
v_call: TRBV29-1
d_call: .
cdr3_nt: TGCAGCGTTGGTCACTCCTACGAGCAGTACTTC
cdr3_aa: CSVGHSYEQYF

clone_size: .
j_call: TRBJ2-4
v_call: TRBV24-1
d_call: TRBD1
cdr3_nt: TGTGCCACCAGTGACCCCGGACAGGGTGGCATTCAGTACTTC
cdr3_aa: CATSDPGQGGIQYF

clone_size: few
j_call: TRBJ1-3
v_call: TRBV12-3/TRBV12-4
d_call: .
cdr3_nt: TGTGCCAGCAGTTTACGGACCTGGGGAGACACCATATATTTT
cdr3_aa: CASSLRTWGDTIYF

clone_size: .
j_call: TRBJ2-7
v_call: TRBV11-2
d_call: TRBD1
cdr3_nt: TGTGCCAGCAGCTATGGGACAGGGGGACCCTACGAGCAGTACTTC
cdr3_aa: CASSYGTGGPYEQYF

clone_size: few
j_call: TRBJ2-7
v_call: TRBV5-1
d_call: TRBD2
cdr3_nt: TGCGCCAGCAGCCTAAATAGCGGGAGCGGCTACGAGCAGTACTTC
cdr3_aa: CASSLNSGSGYEQYF

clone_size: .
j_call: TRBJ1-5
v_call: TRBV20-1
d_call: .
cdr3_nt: TGCAGTGCTAGAGATCTTGGGGGTATCAATCAGCCCCAGCATTTT
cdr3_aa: CSARDLGGINQPQHF

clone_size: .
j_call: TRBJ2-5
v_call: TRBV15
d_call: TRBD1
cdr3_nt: TGTGCCACCAGCGAGGGACAGACAAAAGAGACCCAGTACTTC
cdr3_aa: CATSEGQTKETQYF

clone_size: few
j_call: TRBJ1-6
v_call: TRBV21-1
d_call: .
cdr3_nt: TGTGCCCCTCCGGGGGGGGCAGTCCACTTT
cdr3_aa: CAPPGGAVHF

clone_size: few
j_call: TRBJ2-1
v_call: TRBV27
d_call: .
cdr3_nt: TGTGCCAGCGGATTCTTTCCCTACAATGAGCAGTTCTTC
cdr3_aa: CASGFFPYNEQFF

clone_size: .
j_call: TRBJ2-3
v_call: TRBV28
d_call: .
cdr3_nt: TGTGCCAGCAGTTCTTCCTACGGCACAGATACGCAGTATTTT
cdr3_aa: CASSSSYGTDTQYF

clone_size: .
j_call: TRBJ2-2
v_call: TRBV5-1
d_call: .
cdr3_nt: TGCGCCAGCAGCCAACCTGACAGGCCCGGGGAGCTGTTTTTT
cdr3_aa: CASSQPDRPGELFF

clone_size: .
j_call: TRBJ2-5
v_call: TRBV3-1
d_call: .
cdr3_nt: TGTGCCAGCAGCCTGACTATGGGGCAAGAGACCCAGTACTTC
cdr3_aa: CASSLTMGQETQYF

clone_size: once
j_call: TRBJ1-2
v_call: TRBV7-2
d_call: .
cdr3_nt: TGTGCCAGCAGCTCGAGGGACCGAATTCTCTATGGCTACACCTTC
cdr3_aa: CASSSRDRILYGYTF

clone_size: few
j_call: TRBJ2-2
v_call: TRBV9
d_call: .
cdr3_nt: TGTGCCAGCAGCCCCTGGGGGGCGACGAACACCGGGGAGCTGTTTTTT
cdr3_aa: CASSPWGATNTGELFF

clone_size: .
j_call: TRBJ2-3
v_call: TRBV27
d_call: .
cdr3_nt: TGTGCCAGCAGCACTTCGGAAGGGATCACAGATACGCAGTATTTT
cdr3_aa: CASSTSEGITDTQYF

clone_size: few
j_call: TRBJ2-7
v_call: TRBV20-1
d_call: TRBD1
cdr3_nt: TGCACCGGACAGGGGATTACGTCCTACGAGCAGTACTTC
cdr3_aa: CTGQGITSYEQYF

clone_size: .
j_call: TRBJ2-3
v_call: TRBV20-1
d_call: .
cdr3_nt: TGCAGTGCTAGGGGGTACCTTAGGTCCCTTAGCACAGATACGCAGTATTTT
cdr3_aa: CSARGYLRSLSTDTQYF

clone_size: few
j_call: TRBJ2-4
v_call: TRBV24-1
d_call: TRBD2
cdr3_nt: TGTGCCACCGTGGGACTAGCGTGGATTCTCGGCAAAAACATTCAGTACTTC
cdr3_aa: CATVGLAWILGKNIQYF

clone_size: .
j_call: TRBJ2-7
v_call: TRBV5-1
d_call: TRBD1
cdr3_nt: TGCGCCAGCAGCCTACAGGGGACAGGGGGAGGCGAGCAGTACTTC
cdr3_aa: CASSLQGTGGGEQYF

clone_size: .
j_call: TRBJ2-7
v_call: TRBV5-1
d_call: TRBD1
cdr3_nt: TGCGCCAGCAGCCCGTCAGGGGGCGGATACGAGCAGTACTTC
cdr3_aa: CASSPSGGGYEQYF

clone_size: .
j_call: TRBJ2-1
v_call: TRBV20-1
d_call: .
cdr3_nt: TGCAGTGCTAGAGATCCCCGGTCCGGGATGTACAATGAGCAGTTCTTC
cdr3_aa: CSARDPRSGMYNEQFF

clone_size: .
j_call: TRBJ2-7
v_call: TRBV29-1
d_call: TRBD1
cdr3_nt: TGCAGCGCATCGGGACAGGGGGACGAGCAGTACTTC
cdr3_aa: CSASGQGDEQYF

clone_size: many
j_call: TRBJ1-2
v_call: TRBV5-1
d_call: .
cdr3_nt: TGCGCCAGCAGCTTGGGACAGAACTATGGCTACACCTTC
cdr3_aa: CASSLGQNYGYTF

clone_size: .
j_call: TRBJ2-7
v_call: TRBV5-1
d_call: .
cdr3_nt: TGCGCCAGCAGTAAGACTAACGGGGACGAGCAGTACTTC
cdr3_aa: CASSKTNGDEQYF

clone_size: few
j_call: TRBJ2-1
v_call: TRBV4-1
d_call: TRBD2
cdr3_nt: TGCGCCAGCAGCCAGGGACCCGGGACTAGCTCCTACAATGAGCAGTTCTTC
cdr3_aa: CASSQGPGTSSYNEQFF

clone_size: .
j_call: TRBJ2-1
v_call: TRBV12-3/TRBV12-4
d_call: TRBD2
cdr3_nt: TGTGCCAGCAGTTTGTTTGGGGGAGGGAACAATGAGCAGTTCTTC
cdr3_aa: CASSLFGGGNNEQFF

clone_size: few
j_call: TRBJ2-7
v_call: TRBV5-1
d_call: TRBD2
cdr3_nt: TGCGCCAGCAGCTCATCAACAGGGGGACTAGCGGAGTCCTACGAGCAGTACTTC
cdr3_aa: CASSSSTGGLAESYEQYF